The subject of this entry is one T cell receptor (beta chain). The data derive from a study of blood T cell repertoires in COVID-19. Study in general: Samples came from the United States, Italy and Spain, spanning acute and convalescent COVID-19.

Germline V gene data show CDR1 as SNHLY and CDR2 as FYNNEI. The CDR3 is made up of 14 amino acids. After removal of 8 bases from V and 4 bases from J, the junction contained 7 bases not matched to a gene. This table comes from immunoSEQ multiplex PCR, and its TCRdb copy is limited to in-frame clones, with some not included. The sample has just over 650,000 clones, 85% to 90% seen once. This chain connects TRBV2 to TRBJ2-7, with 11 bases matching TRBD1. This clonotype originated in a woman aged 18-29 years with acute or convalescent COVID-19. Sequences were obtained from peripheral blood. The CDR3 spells CASSGQGAVYEQYF. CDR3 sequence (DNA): TGTGCCAGCTCAGGACAGGGGGCGGTTTACGAGCAGTACTTC.